The 4 T cell receptor beta chains in this list originate from one sample, sequenced in a study of blood T cell repertoires in COVID-19. Sequencing was performed with immunoSEQ multiplex PCR; in TCRdb, only in-frame clones are kept and a portion is missing. This sample has 490,000 or so clones, with roughly nine tenths found just once. Sequenced input: PBMCs or T cells enriched from blood (not recorded which). The receptors originated from a woman between 55 and 75 years old who had recovered from COVID-19.

The chain has TRBV2 and TRBJ2-7, with a possible D match to TRBD1 (5 bases). CDR1 is SNHLY, CDR2 FYNNEI, per germline. V dropped 4 bases and J dropped 2 bases, with 9 bases sitting between them. The CDR3 is made up of 13 amino acids. The CDR3 nucleotides read TGTGCCAGCAGTGGACAGCTAACCTACGAGCAGTACGTC. Its translation: CASSGQLTYEQYV.

The CDR3, as DNA: TGTGCCAGCCACGGACTAGCGGGGGGCCGGGAGACCCAGTACTTC. Its translation is CASHGLAGGRETQYF. The rearrangement links TRBV5-6 to TRBJ2-5, with 14 positions matching TRBD2. The CDR3 sequence is 15 residues long. Germline loops: CDR1 SGHDT, CDR2 YYEEEE. J was trimmed by 5 bases and V by 7 bases; bases with no gene match: 7.

The chain carries TRBV24-1 and TRBJ2-3, with D possibly TRBD2 on 5 matching bases. Germline V lookup: CDR1 KGHDR, CDR2 SFDVKD. The CDR3 sequence is 14 residues long. The germline V and J ends were trimmed by 3 bases and 4 bases, with 10 bases remaining between them. CDR3 sequence: CATSDAGKADTQYF. The CDR3 DNA follows: TGTGCCACCAGTGATGCGGGTAAGGCAGATACGCAGTATTTT.

This sequence joins TRBV19 and TRBJ2-3; 13 positions match TRBD2. With V trimmed by 3 bases and J by 1 base, 1 base remained unmatched. From germline, CDR1 is LNHDA and CDR2 SQIVND (reference sequence). The CDR3 has 16 amino acids. The DNA for the CDR3 is TGTGCCAGTAGTATCACTAGCGGGGGGGGCACAGATACGCAGTATTTT. As protein: CASSITSGGGTDTQYF.